These 30 T cell receptor beta chains were sequenced from one sample in a study of control samples from healthy donors and cancer patients (dated by TCRdb to the early 2020s). The library was built by means of the immunoSEQ multiplex PCR assay. The table comes from immuneACCESS by way of TCRdb, which keeps in-frame sequences with V and J called. Part of the clones is missing from these tables; in studies checked, under half for an unresolved V gene and the rest for unknown reasons. In all, the sample holds 150,000 or so clones, and 93% of those were seen once. The ten most abundant clones make up 5.5% to 7.5% of the sample. The sample consisted of blood. The receptors were sampled from a man younger than 35 in good health.

The chain carries TRBV3-1 (or the pseudogene TRBV3-2) and TRBJ1-1; no definite D call. Trimming cost V 1 base and J 1 base, with 10 bases left between them. Germline V CDR1 and CDR2: LGHDT, YNNKEL (reference sequence). The CDR3 runs to 15 residues. The chain's CDR3 is CASSQARVGNTEAFF. The DNA for the CDR3 is TGTGCCAGCAGCCAAGCGCGGGTGGGGAACACTGAAGCTTTCTTT.

The chain carries TRBV30 and TRBJ2-3; 11 bases fit TRBD2. Trimming cost V 1 base and J 1 base; bases outside gene matches: 4. This CDR3 spans 16 amino acids. Germline V gives CDR1 GTSNPN, CDR2 SVGIG (reference sequence). CDR3 nucleotide sequence: TGTGCCTGGAGTGAGGGGACTAGCGGAGGCACAGATACGCAGTATTTT. Its protein is CAWSEGTSGGTDTQYF.

The rearrangement uses TRBV7-2 and TRBJ1-1, with D uncertain. Trimming removed 5 bases at V and 0 bases at J, with 7 bases between. Per germline, CDR1 SGHTA and CDR2 FQGNSA. This CDR3 spans 13 amino acids. The CDR3 DNA is TGTGCCAGCAGCCCGTGGGTGAACACTGAAGCTTTCTTT. Translation: CASSPWVNTEAFF.

V is TRBV6-2 or TRBV6-3 and J is TRBJ1-2; D remains ambiguous. Germline CDR1 and CDR2: MNHEY and SVGEGT. Deletions cut 5 bases from V and 2 bases from J, with 15 bases between. This CDR3 comprises 15 residues. DNA for the CDR3: TGTGCCAGCAGTCGATTACCCCTCTCAAACTATGGCTACACCTTC. It translates to CASSRLPLSNYGYTF.

The CDR3 DNA is TGTGCCAGCAGCTGGGGACGCCCTGGGAATTCACCCCTCCACTTT. Its protein is CASSWGRPGNSPLHF. The chain employs TRBV13 and TRBJ1-6, with D maybe TRBD1 (5 bases). V gave up 4 bases and J gave up 7 bases, with 14 bases separating them. This CDR3 has 15 amino acids. The germline CDR1 and CDR2 sequences are PRHDT and FYEKMQ (reference sequence).

This chain connects TRBV5-8 to TRBJ2-5; 14 bases align to TRBD2. The junction had 5 bases not matched to a gene; V was cut back by 3 bases and J by 4 bases. The CDR3 has 16 residues. CDR1 is SGHTS, CDR2 YDEGEE, per germline. This CDR3 reads CASSSGLAGASETQYF. The CDR3 coding sequence is TGTGCCAGCAGCTCGGGACTAGCGGGAGCGTCAGAGACCCAGTACTTC.

This chain uses TRBV19 with TRBJ2-1; maybe TRBD2 (6 bases). The CDR3 sequence is 16 residues long. Trimming pared 4 bases from V and 4 bases from J, leaving 17 bases between. CDR1 and CDR2 (germline): LNHDA, SQIVND (reference sequence). CDR3 sequence: CASSTGTSPKYNEQFF. The CDR3 DNA follows: TGTGCCAGTAGTACAGGGACTTCACCAAAGTACAATGAGCAGTTCTTC.

Notes on this clone: The sample has other DNA sequences that encode this CDR3 too. The chain couples TRBV28 to TRBJ1-2; 7 nucleotides align to TRBD1. The CDR3 runs 14 residues. The V and J ends lost 3 bases and 0 bases, in that order; junction bases with no gene match: 1. Germline assignment: CDR1 MDHEN and CDR2 SYDVKM. CDR3 nucleotides: TGTGCCAGCAGTTTTGGACAGGCTAACTATGGCTACACCTTC. Translated: CASSFGQANYGYTF.

This clone was counted a few times. The V call is TRBV5-1, the J call TRBJ2-7; D call uncertain. Germline V gene sequence: CDR1 SGHRS, CDR2 YFSETQ. V was clipped by 4 bases and J by 2 bases, with 13 bases between them. The CDR3 runs to 14 residues. DNA for the CDR3: TGCGCCAGCAGCGCGTTTAATGGGCCCTACGAGCAGTACTTC. Protein: CASSAFNGPYEQYF. Looking up the rest from reference TRBV5-1 and TRBJ2-7 gives the full variable domain: KAGVTQTPRYLIKTRGQQVTLSCSPISGHRSVSWYQQTPGQGLQFLFEYFSETQRNKGNFPGRFSGRQFSNSRSEMNVSTLELGDSALYLCASSAFNGPYEQYFGPGTRLTVT.

This chain joins TRBV19 and TRBJ1-2; 8 bases line up with TRBD1. Germline V gene sequence: CDR1 LNHDA, CDR2 SQIVND (reference sequence). CDR3 length: 16 amino acids. V lost 1 base to trimming and J lost 8 bases; unmatched junction nucleotides: 12. The CDR3, as DNA: TGTGCCAGTAGTATAGGGCGAACAGGGGGAGTTTTCGGCTACACCTTC. Amino acids: CASSIGRTGGVFGYTF.

This sequence joins TRBV3-1 (or the pseudogene TRBV3-2) and TRBJ2-5, with 8 positions matching TRBD2. Losses at the gene ends were 0 bases for V and 5 bases for J; bases not matched to a gene: 8. CDR1 is LGHDT, CDR2 YNNKEL, per germline (reference sequence). This CDR3 is 16 amino acids long. CDR3 residues: CASSQDLAGGGETQYF. The DNA for the CDR3 is TGTGCCAGCAGCCAAGATCTCGCGGGGGGTGGGGAGACCCAGTACTTC.

This rearrangement joins TRBV15 to TRBJ1-4; possible D gene TRBD1, 5 bases. Germline CDR1 LNHNV, CDR2 YYDKDF (reference sequence). Trimming shortened V by 0 bases and J by 8 bases, and 13 bases separated the two germline ends. CDR3 size: 15 residues. The CDR3 sequence: CATSRDKGPREKLFF. CDR3 DNA: TGTGCCACCAGCAGAGATAAGGGACCGCGAGAAAAACTGTTTTTT. The variable domain in full, completed from reference TRBV15 and TRBJ1-4, reads DAMVIQNPRYQVTQFGKPVTLSCSQTLNHNVMYWYQQKSSQAPKLLFHYYDKDFNNEADTPDNFQSRRPNTSFCFLDIRSPGLGDTAMYLCATSRDKGPREKLFFGSGTQLSVL.

The J gene is TRBJ2-1, the V gene TRBV5-8; D remains unclear. CDR1 SGHTS and CDR2 YDEGEE come from the germline V gene. With 0 bases removed from V and 5 bases from J, the gap between germline ends came to 12 bases. The CDR3 loop spans 15 amino acids. In DNA form, the CDR3 reads TGTGCCAGCAGCTTGGGACCCGAATCCAACAATGAGCAGTTCTTC. The encoded protein is CASSLGPESNNEQFF.

This clone has just a few counts. The chain combines TRBV5-1 with TRBJ2-7, with TRBD2 identical over 8 bases. The germline V gene has CDR1 SGHRS and CDR2 YFSETQ. CDR3 length: 16 residues. After removal of 4 bases from V and 2 bases from J, the junction contained 11 bases not matched to a gene. CDR3 nucleotides: TGCGCCAGCAGCCCAACTAGCGGCCCGGTAACCTACGAGCAGTACTTC. This gives the protein CASSPTSGPVTYEQYF.

This clone was counted a few times. Other DNA sequences in the same sample also yield this CDR3. The V and J genes are TRBV7-9 and TRBJ1-1; D call uncertain. This CDR3 is 13 amino acids long. Deletions cut 1 base from V and 4 bases from J, with 7 bases between. Germline V gene lookup returns CDR1 SEHNR and CDR2 FQNEAQ (reference sequence). The CDR3 spells CASSLDRGTEAFF. The CDR3, as DNA: TGTGCCAGCAGCTTAGACCGGGGCACTGAAGCTTTCTTT.

The rearrangement links TRBV28 to TRBJ2-7; TRBD2 matches 13 bases. Germline V gene lookup returns CDR1 MDHEN and CDR2 SYDVKM. This CDR3 is 16 amino acids long. V lost 2 bases, J lost 8 bases, and 9 bases stayed unmatched. In DNA form, the CDR3 reads TGTGCCAGCAGTTTAAGTGGTACTAGCGGGAGGGCCAAGCAGTACTTC. This codes for CASSLSGTSGRAKQYF.

This chain links TRBV11-2 with TRBJ1-2, with D hard to call. The ends were cut back, 1 base at V and 5 bases at J, with 8 bases in the middle. This CDR3 has 13 residues. The germline V gene encodes CDR1 SGHAT and CDR2 FQNNGV. The CDR3 sequence is CASSLGVGYGYTF. CDR3 nucleotides: TGTGCCAGCAGCTTAGGGGTGGGGTATGGCTACACCTTC.

The CDR3 region is CASREGGYNEQFF. The CDR3 DNA reads TGTGCCAGCAGGGAGGGGGGATACAATGAGCAGTTCTTC. The V and J genes are TRBV27 and TRBJ2-1, with D possibly called TRBD1 or TRBD2 (6 bases each). In germline, CDR1 is MNHEY, CDR2 SMNVEV (reference sequence). The CDR3 is 13 amino acids. With 6 bases removed from V and 4 bases from J, the gap between germline ends came to 10 bases.

As DNA, the CDR3 is TGTGCCAGCAGCTTGCCTTACGGTCCTGAAGCTTTCTTT. Its translation: CASSLPYGPEAFF. This chain joins TRBV5-6 and TRBJ1-1; D ambiguous. The CDR3 is made up of 13 amino acids. Trimming took 1 base from V and 6 from J, leaving 10 bases between them. Germline V CDR1 and CDR2: SGHDT, YYEEEE.

As to this clone: The sample carries other DNA sequences with the same CDR3. The V and J genes are TRBV19 and TRBJ1-5; no clear D gene. The CDR3 has 12 amino acids. The V end was cut by 3 bases, the J end by 3 bases, with 3 bases between. Looked up from germline, CDR1 is LNHDA and CDR2 is SQIVND (reference sequence). Here the CDR3 reads CASSISNQPQHF. The CDR3 region has the DNA TGTGCCAGTAGTATCTCCAATCAGCCCCAGCATTTT.

The genes are TRBV20-1 and TRBJ1-6; D is undetermined. This CDR3 region has 15 residues. Looked up from germline, CDR1 is DFQATT and CDR2 is SNEGSKA (reference sequence). Trimming removed 3 bases at V and 9 bases at J, with 18 bases between. The CDR3 reads CSASSSTRWISPLHF. The CDR3, as DNA: TGCAGTGCTAGTTCCTCTACTCGGTGGATTTCACCCCTCCACTTT.

The CDR3 nucleotides read TGTGCCAGCAGCCACTCAGGACAGGGGGCCTCCTACGAGCAGTACTTC. Amino acids: CASSHSGQGASYEQYF. The rearrangement joins TRBV4-2 to TRBJ2-7; 11 bases match TRBD1. The CDR3 sequence is 16 residues long. Germline V CDR1 and CDR2: LGHNA, YNFKEQ. V gave up 3 bases and J gave up 0 bases; unmatched junction bases: 4.

The chain joins TRBV29-1 to TRBJ2-1; 11 bases align to TRBD2. The CDR3 has 14 residues. V lost 5 bases to trimming and J lost 6 bases; unmatched junction nucleotides: 6. Germline V lookup: CDR1 SQVTM, CDR2 ANQGSEA. CDR3 protein: CSVLGLADSNEQFF. CDR3 in DNA: TGCAGCGTTTTGGGACTAGCGGACAGCAATGAGCAGTTCTTC.

The chain joins TRBV28 to TRBJ1-5; the match to TRBD1 covers 8 bases. From germline, CDR1 is MDHEN and CDR2 SYDVKM. The CDR3 length is 14 residues. J gave up 3 bases and V 8 bases, and 6 bases lay outside the gene matches. The CDR3 DNA sequence: TGTGCCAGCCAATCGGGACAGGTCAATCAGCCCCAGCATTTT. This codes for CASQSGQVNQPQHF.

V is TRBV7-2 and J is TRBJ1-1; D uncertain. This CDR3 spans 19 amino acids. The V gene's germline CDR1 is SGHTA and CDR2 FQGNSA. The V end was cut by 4 bases, the J end by 0 bases, with 24 bases between. The CDR3 DNA reads as TGTGCCAGCAGCTCCGTAAAGGGCCCCGGTCGTCTAATGAACACTGAAGCTTTCTTT. Translated: CASSSVKGPGRLMNTEAFF.

This clone occurred once. This chain connects TRBV6-6 to TRBJ2-7, with a possible D match to TRBD2 (5 bases). The CDR3 consists of 13 residues. CDR1 is MNHNY and CDR2 is SVGAGI in the germline V gene (reference sequence). V dropped 7 bases and J dropped 5 bases, with 15 bases sitting between them. The CDR3 sequence is CASMSGISDEQYF. The DNA of the CDR3 is TGTGCCAGCATGTCAGGAATTAGCGACGAGCAGTACTTC.

This chain links TRBV6-5 with TRBJ2-2, with a weak D call TRBD1 (6 bases). The germline V gene encodes CDR1 MNHEY and CDR2 SVGAGI. The CDR3 extends over 16 amino acids. Trimming took 4 bases from V and 7 from J, leaving 19 bases between them. The CDR3 nucleotides read TGTGCCAGCAGTTTCTTGGGCAGGGGTAGCGTCGGGGAGCTGTTTTTT. This gives the protein CASSFLGRGSVGELFF.

The V and J genes are TRBV11-2 and TRBJ2-7; D not resolved. Germline V gene sequence: CDR1 SGHAT, CDR2 FQNNGV. The CDR3 length is 14 residues. V was pared by 3 bases and J by 1 base, with 10 bases between. Here the CDR3 DNA reads TGTGCCAGCAGCTTTCTCGGGCCTTCCTACGAGCAGTACTTC. It is translated as CASSFLGPSYEQYF.

The CDR3 spells CASSVKGQGPFNEKLFF. The CDR3 DNA is TGTGCCAGCAGCGTAAAGGGACAGGGTCCCTTTAATGAAAAACTGTTTTTT. V is TRBV9 and J is TRBJ1-4; TRBD1 agrees at 9 bases. The CDR3 has 17 residues. Losses at the gene ends were 1 base for V and 4 bases for J; bases not matched to a gene: 8. Per germline, CDR1 SGDLS and CDR2 YYNGEE.

V gene TRBV5-1 combines with J gene TRBJ1-1; 8 nucleotides match TRBD1. Germline lookup yields CDR1 SGHRS and CDR2 YFSETQ. V was clipped by 1 base and J by 0 bases; unmatched bases: 8. This CDR3 spans 17 amino acids. The CDR3, as DNA: TGCGCCAGCAGCTTGTTTGACAGGGGCGGCATGAACACTGAAGCTTTCTTT. Translated, it gives CASSLFDRGGMNTEAFF.